This TCR beta chain is from a study of lymphopenia after photon versus proton radiotherapy. Whole-study findings and limits: Oligoclonal CD8+ Temra expansion after nadir drove photon patients' diversity drop. A bigger post-nadir fall in TCR diversity correlated inversely with survival time in deceased patients. Only patients who died were analyzed for survival; proton advantage is unproven. Proton therapy kept repertoires fairly stable, unlike photons, which gained effector/memory cells.

The method was immunoSEQ multiplex PCR; TCRdb's version includes in-frame clones alone and lacks a portion of them. The sample holds 150,000 to 200,000 clones; about nine tenths are singletons and the top ten take less than 6%. About this clone itself: Its antigen is still unknown.

The clonotype comes from a man aged 50 or older with gastric cancer. The starting material was peripheral blood, obtained from a patient treated with photon-based radiotherapy.

CDR3 coding DNA: TGTGCCAGTAGTATAGGGGTGGTGAATGAGCAGTTCTTC. Translating it yields CASSIGVVNEQFF. The chain is built from TRBV19 and TRBJ2-1; D remains unclear. CDR1 LNHDA and CDR2 SQIVND come from the germline V gene (reference sequence). V lost 1 base and J lost 7, with 8 bases in between. This CDR3 is 13 amino acids long. Drawing the rest from reference TRBV19 and TRBJ2-1, the complete variable domain is DGGITQSPKYLFRKEGQNVTLSCEQNLNHDAMYWYRQDPGQGLRLIYYSQIVNDFQKGDIAEGYSVSREKKESFPLTVTSAQKNPTAFYLCASSIGVVNEQFFGPGTRLTVL.